A selection of T cell receptor beta chains follows, all from one sample in a study of early T cells in non-severe SARS-CoV-2 infection. One entry per CDR3 protein results from TCRdb running MiXCR on the 5' RACE reads. There are under 85,000 distinct CDR3 sequences in the sample; around 10% occur only once, and about 5.8% lies in the top ten. This specimen was whole blood, taken at baseline. The source of these receptors is an adult who was a healthcare worker with PCR-confirmed SARS-CoV-2 infection or an uninfected control (not recorded which). CDR3s include the opening cysteine and the closing phenylalanine or tryptophan. A D gene is named only where the DNA matches it firmly. Clone size, where shown, is once, few, many, or a class for clones that have expanded.

J: TRBJ2-7
D: TRBD1
size: many
V: TRBV19
DNA: TGTGCCAGTAGTACCCGACAGGGGATCAGCGAGCAGTACTTC
CDR3: CASSTRQGISEQYF

J: TRBJ2-2
D: .
size: many
V: TRBV29-1
DNA: TGCAGCGTTAGGACACAGAACACCGGGGAGCTGTTTTTT
CDR3: CSVRTQNTGELFF

J: TRBJ2-7
D: TRBD1
size: .
V: TRBV29-1
DNA: TGCAGCGTCGGGACAGGGTTCTTCGAGCAGTACTTC
CDR3: CSVGTGFFEQYF

J: TRBJ2-1
D: .
size: few
V: TRBV6-2/TRBV6-3
DNA: TGTGCCACCGGACTCTTCGGGTACAATGAGCAGTTCTTC
CDR3: CATGLFGYNEQFF

J: TRBJ2-1
D: .
size: many
V: TRBV27
DNA: TGTGCCAGCAGTTTAGTTGGCACTAGAGTTATCAATGAGCAGTTCTTC
CDR3: CASSLVGTRVINEQFF

J: TRBJ2-7
D: TRBD2
size: many
V: TRBV5-1
DNA: TGCGCCAGCAGCCCGTCTTTGAGCGGGAGCGAGCAGTACTTC
CDR3: CASSPSLSGSEQYF

J: TRBJ1-4
D: .
size: .
V: TRBV10-3
DNA: TGTGCCATCAGGTCCGCAAGTTCTAATGAAAAACTGTTTTTT
CDR3: CAIRSASSNEKLFF

J: TRBJ2-1
D: TRBD2
size: few
V: TRBV27
DNA: TGTGCCAGCGGGGGACTAGCGGGAGTATTAGATGAGCAGTTCTTC
CDR3: CASGGLAGVLDEQFF

J: TRBJ1-1
D: .
size: many
V: TRBV30
DNA: TGTGCCTGGAGTGTACCGGGGGCGAAGACTGAAGCTTTCTTT
CDR3: CAWSVPGAKTEAFF

J: TRBJ2-5
D: .
size: .
V: TRBV10-3
DNA: TGTGCCATCCGAGGGGGGAGTGAGACCCAGTACTTC
CDR3: CAIRGGSETQYF

J: TRBJ2-7
D: .
size: many
V: TRBV3-1
DNA: TGTGCCAGCAGCCAAGAGGCAGGGCCCTACTACGAGCAGTACTTC
CDR3: CASSQEAGPYYEQYF

J: TRBJ2-1
D: .
size: few
V: TRBV6-1
DNA: TGTGCCAGCAGTGAAGGAGTAATCCCCCGTGACAACAATGAGCAGTTCTTC
CDR3: CASSEGVIPRDNNEQFF

J: TRBJ2-2
D: TRBD1
size: few
V: TRBV5-1
DNA: TGCGCCAGCAGCTCCACAGGGGTTGGCACCGGGGAGCTGTTTTTT
CDR3: CASSSTGVGTGELFF

J: TRBJ1-4
D: .
size: many
V: TRBV7-9
DNA: TGTGCCAGCCGGCAGGGGTTTGGACAAAAACTGTTTTTT
CDR3: CASRQGFGQKLFF

J: TRBJ1-2
D: TRBD1
size: few
V: TRBV12-3/TRBV12-4
DNA: TGTGCCAGCAGTTTCACGCCGGGACAGTTATTGATTGGCTACACCTTC
CDR3: CASSFTPGQLLIGYTF

J: TRBJ2-5
D: .
size: many
V: TRBV18
DNA: TGTGCCAGCTCACCAATGGCAAAGACCCAGTACTTC
CDR3: CASSPMAKTQYF

J: TRBJ2-1
D: .
size: many
V: TRBV11-1
DNA: TGTGCCAGCACCGGGGGCGCGATTCTCCACAATGAGCAGTTCTTC
CDR3: CASTGGAILHNEQFF

J: TRBJ2-2
D: TRBD2
size: many
V: TRBV20-1
DNA: TGCAGTGCTAGCCGACGGGAGGGGACCGGGGAGCTGTTTTTT
CDR3: CSASRREGTGELFF

J: TRBJ2-3
D: .
size: many
V: TRBV6-6
DNA: TGTGCCAGCACCCCGTCGAGGGATACGCAGTATTTT
CDR3: CASTPSRDTQYF

J: TRBJ2-1
D: TRBD2
size: few
V: TRBV7-3
DNA: TGTGCCAGCAGCCCCGGGACTAGCGGGCTTGGGTCCTACAATGAGCAGTTCTTC
CDR3: CASSPGTSGLGSYNEQFF

J: TRBJ1-6
D: TRBD1
size: .
V: TRBV6-6
DNA: TGTGCCAGCAGTCCACACGACAGGGACTTTGCACCCCTCCACTTT
CDR3: CASSPHDRDFAPLHF

J: TRBJ1-1
D: .
size: .
V: TRBV7-8
DNA: TGTGCCAGCAGCTTAAAGCGACAGTTGAACACTGAAGCTTTCTTT
CDR3: CASSLKRQLNTEAFF

J: TRBJ1-2
D: .
size: few
V: TRBV7-9
DNA: TGTGCCAGCAGCTTAGTTTCAGGGAGATACGGCTACACCTTC
CDR3: CASSLVSGRYGYTF

J: TRBJ1-5
D: TRBD1
size: few
V: TRBV5-1
DNA: TGCGCCAGCAGCCCGGGACAGGGGCATCAGCCCCAGCATTTT
CDR3: CASSPGQGHQPQHF

J: TRBJ2-3
D: .
size: .
V: TRBV25-1
DNA: TGTGCCAGCAGTTCCCGGGACACCCCTATGACGGATACGCAGTATTTT
CDR3: CASSSRDTPMTDTQYF

J: TRBJ2-1
D: TRBD2
size: few
V: TRBV5-1
DNA: TGCGCCAGCAGCTTGTTTCCGTACGGGACTAGCTCCTACAATGAGCAGTTCTTC
CDR3: CASSLFPYGTSSYNEQFF

J: TRBJ1-1
D: .
size: few
V: TRBV5-4
DNA: TGTGCCAGCAGCTTGGGGCTTGAGGGTGGCACTGAAGCTTTCTTT
CDR3: CASSLGLEGGTEAFF